The rows below give T cell receptor beta chains drawn from one sample of a study of blood T cell repertoires in COVID-19. Produced via immunoSEQ multiplex PCR; TCRdb's table is partial and in-frame only. The sample has 270,000 or so clones, approximately 84% seen once. The source material was peripheral blood. These receptors were obtained from a human donor with COVID-19, enrolled during active disease. The donor label of this sample is uncertain. CDR3s include the opening cysteine and the closing phenylalanine or tryptophan. The order of the fields is D gene, V gene, clone size, J gene, CDR3 DNA, CDR3 protein. A D gene is named only where the DNA matches it firmly. Part of the rows lack a size; the others show once, few, many or a class for expanded clones.

>TRBD1|TRBV6-5|few|TRBJ2-2
TGTGCCAGCAGTTTGGACAGGGTAGCCACCGGGGAGCTGTTTTTT
CASSLDRVATGELFF
>-|TRBV30|-|TRBJ1-2
TGTGCCTGGAGTGTACGTCGGGGGACCTTAAACTATGGCTACACCTTC
CAWSVRRGTLNYGYTF
>-|TRBV3-1/TRBV3-2|-|TRBJ2-3
TGTGCCAGCAGCCTAGGCACAGATACGCAGTATTTT
CASSLGTDTQYF
>TRBD1|TRBV7-8|once|TRBJ2-7
TGTGCCAGCAGCTTGGACAGGTTAGGATACGAGCAGTACTTC
CASSLDRLGYEQYF
>TRBD1|TRBV18|-|TRBJ2-5
TGTGCCAGCTCCAACAGGGGCCCCCTGGAGACCCAGTACTTC
CASSNRGPLETQYF
>-|TRBV7-2|-|TRBJ2-5
TGTGCCAGCAGCTTAGCCCGCACCGTTCTACAAGAGACCCAGTACTTC
CASSLARTVLQETQYF
>-|TRBV21-1|-|TRBJ2-3
TGTGCCAGCAGCAGACCCAGAGGCCCCAAACATCCAGATACGCAGTATTTT
CASSRPRGPKHPDTQYF
>TRBD1|TRBV11-2|once|TRBJ1-6
TGTGCCAGCAGCTTAGCGCCACAGGGGGCGCGTAATTCACCCCTCCACTTT
CASSLAPQGARNSPLHF
>-|TRBV11-2|-|TRBJ2-7
TGTGCCAGCAGCCGCACGAGGGAACCGTACTTC
CASSRTREPYF
>-|TRBV4-1|-|TRBJ1-1
TGCGCCAGCAGCCAGGTGGCGGGGGCGAACACTGAAGCTTTCTTT
CASSQVAGANTEAFF
>-|TRBV6-5|-|TRBJ2-3
TGTGCCAGCAGCCGCGAGGGCGATACGCAGTATTTT
CASSREGDTQYF
>-|TRBV30|few|TRBJ2-7
TGTGCCTGGGGGACCGATCCGGGGAACGAGCAGTACTTC
CAWGTDPGNEQYF
>TRBD1|TRBV6-2/TRBV6-3|few|TRBJ2-1
TGTGCCAGCAGTTACCGAACACCGGGACAGGTCTACAATGAGCAGTTCTTC
CASSYRTPGQVYNEQFF
>TRBD1|TRBV14|-|TRBJ1-2
TGTGCCAGCAGCCAAGGCGGGACAGGGAATCGGTATGGCTACACCTTC
CASSQGGTGNRYGYTF
>-|TRBV12-2|-|TRBJ2-1
TGTGCAAGTCGACTGAGCTCCTACAATGAGCAGTTCTTC
CASRLSSYNEQFF
>TRBD1|TRBV28|-|TRBJ2-3
TGTGCCAGCAGTTTTACGGGACAGATCGGGTTGACAGATACGCAGTATTTT
CASSFTGQIGLTDTQYF
>-|TRBV3-1/TRBV3-2|-|TRBJ1-6
TGTGCCAGCAGCCGGGACAATAATAATTCACCCCTCCACTTT
CASSRDNNNSPLHF
>-|TRBV6-5|-|TRBJ1-3
TGTGCCAGCAGTTACAGGGGTAGTGGAAACACCATATATTTT
CASSYRGSGNTIYF
>-|TRBV28|-|TRBJ1-5
TGTGCCAGCAGTTCCCTTGGGCCTCCCAATCAGCCCCAGCATTTT
CASSSLGPPNQPQHF
>-|TRBV19|-|TRBJ2-3
TGTGCCAGTAGTATAGGACACACAGATACGCAGTATTTT
CASSIGHTDTQYF
>TRBD2|TRBV24-1|-|TRBJ2-3
TGTGCCACCATGGGAGCGGGAGCCGTAGATACGCAGTATTTT
CATMGAGAVDTQYF
>-|TRBV5-1|-|TRBJ2-1
TGCGCCAGCAGCTTACTGTCGGGAGACTCGGATGAGCAGTTCTTC
CASSLLSGDSDEQFF
>-|TRBV7-9|-|TRBJ2-7
TGTGCCAGCAGCCCGCCTATAATTTCAATCTACGAGCAGTACTTC
CASSPPIISIYEQYF
>TRBD2|TRBV5-1|-|TRBJ2-2
TGCGCCAGCAGCTTGGGTAGCGGGAGTGGCACCGGGGAGCTGTTTTTT
CASSLGSGSGTGELFF
>-|TRBV11-2|few|TRBJ2-1
TGTGCCAGCAGCCCCGGGACTTCCGTCGGGCAGTTCTTC
CASSPGTSVGQFF
>-|TRBV2|-|TRBJ2-1
TGTGCCAGCAGTGAAGCGCTTGGGGGCGGTGAGCAGTTCTTC
CASSEALGGGEQFF
>-|TRBV3-1/TRBV3-2|many|TRBJ2-1
TGTGCCAGCAGCCCCTCTAGTCGTCGGGGGGCCAGAGACAATGAGCAGTTCTTC
CASSPSSRRGARDNEQFF
>TRBD1|TRBV5-4|few|TRBJ1-2
TGTGCCAGCAGCTTGGCGGGACAGGGGGGCTACACCTTC
CASSLAGQGGYTF
>-|TRBV27|-|TRBJ2-3
TGTGCCAGCAGTTTCGGGAGCACAGATACGCAGTATTTT
CASSFGSTDTQYF
>-|TRBV2|-|TRBJ1-5
TGTGCCAGCAGACCCTCGGGGGGCGGTTTAGGGCCCCAGCATTTT
CASRPSGGGLGPQHF
>-|TRBV12-3/TRBV12-4|few|TRBJ1-5
TGTGCCAGCAGTTTATCGGGTCAGCCCCAGCATTTT
CASSLSGQPQHF
>TRBD2|TRBV29-1|once|TRBJ2-1
TGCAGCGTTGAACCACAACTAGCGGGAGGGCCTTATTTTATCGCCTACAATGAGCAGTTCTTC
CSVEPQLAGGPYFIAYNEQFF
>TRBD1|TRBV9|-|TRBJ1-1
TGTGCCAGCAGCCCCACAGGGGGGAACACTGAAGCTTTCTTT
CASSPTGGNTEAFF
>TRBD2|TRBV30|few|TRBJ2-2
TGTGCCTGGGGCCCGAGCGGGAGAGTGATCGGGGAGCTGTTTTTT
CAWGPSGRVIGELFF
>-|TRBV6-5|-|TRBJ1-1
TGTGCCAGCAGGGGGACACTTCTGCTGGAAGCTTTCTTT
CASRGTLLLEAFF
>TRBD1|TRBV28|-|TRBJ2-7
TGTGCCAGCACTCGATGGGGACAGGCATTTTCCTACGAGCAGTACTTC
CASTRWGQAFSYEQYF
>-|TRBV5-6|-|TRBJ2-5
TGTGCCAGCAGCGACACTAGACGGGAGACCCAGTACTTC
CASSDTRRETQYF